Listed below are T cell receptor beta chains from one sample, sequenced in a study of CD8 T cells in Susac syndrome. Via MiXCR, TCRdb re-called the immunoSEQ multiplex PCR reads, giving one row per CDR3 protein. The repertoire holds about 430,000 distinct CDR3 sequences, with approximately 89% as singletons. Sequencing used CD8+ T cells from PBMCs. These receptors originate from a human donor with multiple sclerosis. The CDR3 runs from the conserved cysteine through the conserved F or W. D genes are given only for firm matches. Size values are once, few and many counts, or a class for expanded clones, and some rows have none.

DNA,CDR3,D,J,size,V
TGTGCCAGCAGCGACGGGGGCAATCAGCCCCAGCATTTT,CASSDGGNQPQHF,NA,TRBJ1-5,NA,TRBV25-1
TGTGCCAGCAGTTACGGGGACGAGCAGTACTTC,CASSYGDEQYF,NA,TRBJ2-7,few,TRBV6-6
TGTGCCAGCAGCTTCGGTCTAGCGGGGTTCGGCGGGGAGCTGTTTTTT,CASSFGLAGFGGELFF,TRBD2,TRBJ2-2,NA,TRBV7-9
TGTGCCAGCAGCTTGGCCCGAAGGACAGACTACGAGCAGTACTTC,CASSLARRTDYEQYF,NA,TRBJ2-7,NA,TRBV5-6
TGCGCCAGCAGCCAACAGAGGGGCTGGGAGCAGTACTTC,CASSQQRGWEQYF,NA,TRBJ2-7,NA,TRBV4-1
TGTGCCAGCAGTTTAGCCGGGTCGGAAGCTTTCTTT,CASSLAGSEAFF,NA,TRBJ1-1,NA,TRBV27
TGCGCCAGCAGCCAAGACCCAGGGGCCGTGGGGGATGGCTACACCTTC,CASSQDPGAVGDGYTF,NA,TRBJ1-2,NA,TRBV4-1
TGTGCCAGCAGTTTCCTAGGGCAGGCGAACACTGAAGCTTTCTTT,CASSFLGQANTEAFF,NA,TRBJ1-1,NA,TRBV27
TGTGCCAGCAGTTTATCGGGACAGGAAAAGAACTCCTACGAGCAGTACTTC,CASSLSGQEKNSYEQYF,TRBD1,TRBJ2-7,NA,TRBV27
TGTGCCAGCAGCTTAGCCCCGACAGGGGGAGGTGAAAAACTGTTTTTT,CASSLAPTGGGEKLFF,TRBD1,TRBJ1-4,NA,TRBV7-9
TGTGCCAGCAGCCAAGTTTTGGCGAGCCCGGGGAGTGAGCAGTTCTTC,CASSQVLASPGSEQFF,NA,TRBJ2-1,NA,TRBV3-1
TGTGCCACCAGCAGAGATGAGGAGACTTATAGCAATCAGCCCCAGCATTTT,CATSRDEETYSNQPQHF,NA,TRBJ1-5,NA,TRBV15
TGCAGCGTTTATCAGCCTGTGAACACCGGGGAGCTGTTTTTT,CSVYQPVNTGELFF,NA,TRBJ2-2,once,TRBV29-1
TGTGCCAGCAGCAGGGCCTCCGGGACAGGGATCTACGAGCAGTACTTC,CASSRASGTGIYEQYF,TRBD1,TRBJ2-7,NA,TRBV5-4
TGTGCCAGCAGAGCCCTTGACAGGGATTCTGAAGCTTTCTTT,CASRALDRDSEAFF,TRBD1,TRBJ1-1,NA,TRBV5-4
TGTGCCTGGAAAGCCGGGAACTATGGCTACACCTTC,CAWKAGNYGYTF,NA,TRBJ1-2,NA,TRBV30
TGTGCCAGCTGTAAAGGGAATTCACCCCTCCACTTT,CASCKGNSPLHF,NA,TRBJ1-6,NA,TRBV10-3
TGTGCCAGCAGTTTTTCGACAGGGGGCATCTACGAGCAGTACTTC,CASSFSTGGIYEQYF,TRBD1,TRBJ2-7,NA,TRBV27
TGTGCCAGCTCGATAGACTCGGGGGGAGATACGCAGTATTTT,CASSIDSGGDTQYF,TRBD2,TRBJ2-3,NA,TRBV28
TGTGCCAGCAGCCTGACTGAAATCTACGAGCAGTACTTC,CASSLTEIYEQYF,NA,TRBJ2-7,NA,TRBV28
TGTGCCAGCAGCTTAAGGCTAGCGGACGTAACAGATACGCAGTATTTT,CASSLRLADVTDTQYF,TRBD2,TRBJ2-3,NA,TRBV11-2
TGTGCCAGCAGTGTATCCGGGACGGTAGGCTCCTACGAGCAGTACTTC,CASSVSGTVGSYEQYF,NA,TRBJ2-7,NA,TRBV27
TGTGCCTGGAGTACGGCGAACACTGAAGCTTTCTTT,CAWSTANTEAFF,NA,TRBJ1-1,few,TRBV30
TGTGCCAGCAGCCAAGCCAGGGGACTAGCGGGAAGAGGGGAGACCCAGTACTTC,CASSQARGLAGRGETQYF,TRBD2,TRBJ2-5,once,TRBV14
TGCGCCAGCAGCCCGCGGGAGGGCAGCAACTATGGCTACACCTTC,CASSPREGSNYGYTF,NA,TRBJ1-2,NA,TRBV4-1
TGCAGTGCTAGAGATCTGACGTCAGGGACCAATCAGCCCCAGCATTTT,CSARDLTSGTNQPQHF,NA,TRBJ1-5,NA,TRBV20-1
TGTGCCAGCAGTTTAAGGCAGGGGGGCCACCAAGAGACCCAGTACTTC,CASSLRQGGHQETQYF,NA,TRBJ2-5,NA,TRBV28
TGTGCCAGCAGTTACCCGGGACAGGGACACAATGAGCAGTTCTTC,CASSYPGQGHNEQFF,TRBD1,TRBJ2-1,NA,TRBV6-5
TGTGCCAGCAGCTTACGGGACAGTCACTACGAGCAGTACTTC,CASSLRDSHYEQYF,TRBD1,TRBJ2-7,NA,TRBV5-4
TGCGCCAGCAGCTTGGAGACAGGGGGCGGCTACGAGCAGTACTTC,CASSLETGGGYEQYF,TRBD1,TRBJ2-7,once,TRBV5-1
TGTGCCAGCAGTTACGGGACAGGGGTGAATCAGCCCCAGCATTTT,CASSYGTGVNQPQHF,TRBD1,TRBJ1-5,few,TRBV6-5
TGTGCCAGCAGTCCCGACAGGGAGGATGAGCAGTTCTTC,CASSPDREDEQFF,NA,TRBJ2-1,NA,TRBV12-3/TRBV12-4
TGCAGCGTTGTGGATGATGGCACTGAAGCTTTCTTT,CSVVDDGTEAFF,NA,TRBJ1-1,NA,TRBV29-1
TGTGCCAGCACCCGACGGGACTCTGGAAACACCATATATTTT,CASTRRDSGNTIYF,NA,TRBJ1-3,NA,TRBV28
TGTGCCAGCGTCTCACCTTATAGCAATCAGCCCCAGCATTTT,CASVSPYSNQPQHF,NA,TRBJ1-5,NA,TRBV28
TGCGCCAGCAGCTTGGATGGGACAGGGGTCGAGCAGTACTTC,CASSLDGTGVEQYF,TRBD1,TRBJ2-7,NA,TRBV5-1
TGTGCCAGCAGTCCACGACAGGGGCACTACGAGCAGTACTTC,CASSPRQGHYEQYF,TRBD1,TRBJ2-7,NA,TRBV7-6
TGTGCCAGCAGTTTAGCCTGGGACACCTTAAACATTCAGTACTTC,CASSLAWDTLNIQYF,NA,TRBJ2-4,NA,TRBV12-3/TRBV12-4
TGCAGCGTTGATGACACTTCTTATGGCTACACCTTC,CSVDDTSYGYTF,NA,TRBJ1-2,NA,TRBV29-1
TGTGCCAGCAGTGAAGGACCCGAAGCTTTCTTT,CASSEGPEAFF,NA,TRBJ1-1,NA,TRBV6-1
TGTGCCAGCAGTTTAAACCTAGAGACCCAGTACTTC,CASSLNLETQYF,NA,TRBJ2-5,NA,TRBV27
TGTGCCACCACAGGACAGGGGACATACAATGAGCAGTTCTTC,CATTGQGTYNEQFF,TRBD1,TRBJ2-1,NA,TRBV15
TGCGCCAGCAGCTTGACCCCCATAGGGGGCGTTGGAGATGGCTACACCTTC,CASSLTPIGGVGDGYTF,TRBD1,TRBJ1-2,NA,TRBV5-1
TGTGCCAGCAGCTTACTGGCGGGGGGGCTTAATGAGCAGTTCTTC,CASSLLAGGLNEQFF,TRBD2,TRBJ2-1,NA,TRBV7-2
TGTGCTAGTGGGTGGGGGACAGAGCATACAATGAACACTGAAGCTTTCTTT,CASGWGTEHTMNTEAFF,TRBD1,TRBJ1-1,NA,TRBV12-5
TGTGCCAGCAGCCTAAAGGGGGCCGGCGGATGGGCCAATGAGCAGTTCTTC,CASSLKGAGGWANEQFF,TRBD1,TRBJ2-1,NA,TRBV11-1
TGTGCCAGCAGTATATACAGGGGTACTGAGCAGTTCTTC,CASSIYRGTEQFF,TRBD1,TRBJ2-1,NA,TRBV27
TGTGCCAGCAGCCAAGATCGTAGGGGCAACACTGAAGCTTTCTTT,CASSQDRRGNTEAFF,NA,TRBJ1-1,NA,TRBV3-1
TGCAGCGTAGTGCCGGGACTAGCCTACGAGCAGTACTTC,CSVVPGLAYEQYF,TRBD2,TRBJ2-7,NA,TRBV29-1
TGTGCCTGGAGTGACGGGACAGGGGGCCATCAGCCCCAGCATTTT,CAWSDGTGGHQPQHF,TRBD1,TRBJ1-5,NA,TRBV30
TGTGCCAGCAGTCTGACAGGACCGTACTATGGCTACACCTTC,CASSLTGPYYGYTF,NA,TRBJ1-2,NA,TRBV12-3/TRBV12-4
TGTGCCAGTAGTATATCCCTCCGGGTAGGCGAGACCCAGTACTTC,CASSISLRVGETQYF,NA,TRBJ2-5,NA,TRBV19
TGTGCCAGCAGTTTTTACACTGAAGCTTTCTTT,CASSFYTEAFF,NA,TRBJ1-1,NA,TRBV12-3/TRBV12-4
TGCAGCGTTGCGGGTATCGGGAACAATGAGCAGTTCTTC,CSVAGIGNNEQFF,NA,TRBJ2-1,NA,TRBV29-1